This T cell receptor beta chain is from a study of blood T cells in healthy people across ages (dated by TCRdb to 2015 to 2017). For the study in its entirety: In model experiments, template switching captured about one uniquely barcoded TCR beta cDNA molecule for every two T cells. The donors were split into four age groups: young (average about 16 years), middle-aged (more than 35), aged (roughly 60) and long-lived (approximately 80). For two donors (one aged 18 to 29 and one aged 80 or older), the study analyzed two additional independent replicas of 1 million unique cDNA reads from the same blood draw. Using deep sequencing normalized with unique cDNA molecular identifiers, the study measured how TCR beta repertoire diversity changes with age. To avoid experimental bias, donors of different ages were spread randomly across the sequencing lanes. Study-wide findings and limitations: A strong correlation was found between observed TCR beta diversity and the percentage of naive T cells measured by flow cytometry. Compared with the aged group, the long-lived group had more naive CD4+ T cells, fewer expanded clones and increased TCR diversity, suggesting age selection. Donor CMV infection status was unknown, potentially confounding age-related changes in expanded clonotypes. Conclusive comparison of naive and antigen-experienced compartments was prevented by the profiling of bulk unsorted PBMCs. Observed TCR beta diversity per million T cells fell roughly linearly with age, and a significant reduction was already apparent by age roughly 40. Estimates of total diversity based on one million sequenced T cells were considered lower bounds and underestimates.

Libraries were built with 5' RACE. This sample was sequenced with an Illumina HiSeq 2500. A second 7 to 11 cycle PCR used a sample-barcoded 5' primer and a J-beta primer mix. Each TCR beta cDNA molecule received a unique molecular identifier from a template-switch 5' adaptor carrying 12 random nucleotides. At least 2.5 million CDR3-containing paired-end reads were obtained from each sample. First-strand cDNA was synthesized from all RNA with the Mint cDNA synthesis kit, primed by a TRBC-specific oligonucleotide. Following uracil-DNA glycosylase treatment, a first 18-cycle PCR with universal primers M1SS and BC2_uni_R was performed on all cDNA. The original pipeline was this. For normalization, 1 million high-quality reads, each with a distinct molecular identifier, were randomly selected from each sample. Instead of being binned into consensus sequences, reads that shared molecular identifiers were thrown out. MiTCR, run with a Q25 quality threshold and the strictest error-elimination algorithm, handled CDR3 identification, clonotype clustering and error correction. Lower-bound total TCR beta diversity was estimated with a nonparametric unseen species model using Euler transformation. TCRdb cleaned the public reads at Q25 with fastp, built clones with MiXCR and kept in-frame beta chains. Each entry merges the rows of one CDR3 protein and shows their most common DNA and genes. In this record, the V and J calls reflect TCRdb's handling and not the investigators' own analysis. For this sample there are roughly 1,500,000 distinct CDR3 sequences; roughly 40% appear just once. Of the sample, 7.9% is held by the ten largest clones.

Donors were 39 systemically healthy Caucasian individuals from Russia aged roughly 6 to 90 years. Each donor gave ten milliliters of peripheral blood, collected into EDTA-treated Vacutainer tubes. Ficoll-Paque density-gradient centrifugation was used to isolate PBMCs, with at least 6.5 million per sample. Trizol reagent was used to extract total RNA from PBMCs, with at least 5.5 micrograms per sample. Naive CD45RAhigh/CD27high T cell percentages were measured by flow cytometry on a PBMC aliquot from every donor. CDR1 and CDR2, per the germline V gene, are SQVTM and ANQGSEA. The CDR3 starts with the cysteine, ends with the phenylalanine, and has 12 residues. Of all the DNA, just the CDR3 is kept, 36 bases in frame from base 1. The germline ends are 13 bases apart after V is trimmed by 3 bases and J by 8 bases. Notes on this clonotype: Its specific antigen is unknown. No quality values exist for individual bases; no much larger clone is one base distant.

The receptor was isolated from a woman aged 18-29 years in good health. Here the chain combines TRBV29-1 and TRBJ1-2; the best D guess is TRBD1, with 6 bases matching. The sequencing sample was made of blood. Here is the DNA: TGCAGCGTTGAGTTACAGGGAGAAGGCTACACCTTC. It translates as CSVELQGEGYTF.